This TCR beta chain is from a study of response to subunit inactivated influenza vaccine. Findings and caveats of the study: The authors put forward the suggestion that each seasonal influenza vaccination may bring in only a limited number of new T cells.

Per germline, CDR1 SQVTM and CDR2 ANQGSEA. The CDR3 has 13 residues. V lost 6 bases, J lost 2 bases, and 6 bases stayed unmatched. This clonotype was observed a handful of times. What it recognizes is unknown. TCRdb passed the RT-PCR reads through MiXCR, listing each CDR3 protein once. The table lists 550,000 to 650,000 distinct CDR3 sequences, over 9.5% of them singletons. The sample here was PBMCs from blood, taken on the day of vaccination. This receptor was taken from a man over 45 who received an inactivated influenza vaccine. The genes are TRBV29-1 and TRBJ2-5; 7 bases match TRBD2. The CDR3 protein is CSVRDYLQETQYF. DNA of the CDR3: TGCAGCGTGCGGGACTATCTACAAGAGACCCAGTACTTC.